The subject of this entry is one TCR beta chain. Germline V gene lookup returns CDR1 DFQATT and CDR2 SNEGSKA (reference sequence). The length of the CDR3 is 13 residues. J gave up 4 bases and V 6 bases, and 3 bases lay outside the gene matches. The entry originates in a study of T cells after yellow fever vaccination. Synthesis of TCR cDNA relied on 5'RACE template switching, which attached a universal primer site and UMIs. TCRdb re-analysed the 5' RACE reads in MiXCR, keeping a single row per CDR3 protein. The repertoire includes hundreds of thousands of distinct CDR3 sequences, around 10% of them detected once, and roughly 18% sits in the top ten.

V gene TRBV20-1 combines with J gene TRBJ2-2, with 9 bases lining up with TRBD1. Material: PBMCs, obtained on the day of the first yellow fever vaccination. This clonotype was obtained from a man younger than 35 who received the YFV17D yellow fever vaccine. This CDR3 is CSAGTGLTGELFF. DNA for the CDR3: TGCAGTGCCGGGACAGGGCTCACCGGGGAGCTGTTTTTT.